This T cell receptor (beta chain) appears in the sequencing data of a study of blood T cell repertoires in COVID-19. Looking at the study overall: The United States, Italy and Spain provided the acute and convalescent COVID-19 samples. Sources were T cells, B-cell-depleted T cells, or PBMCs; the material itself was cDNA or gDNA.

Original methodology: The assay estimated nucleated cells by amplifying reference gene primers. The assay was immunoSEQ multiplex PCR, and TCRdb's table has in-frame clones only and misses some. V and J calls plus clone size are reproduced from that table; the DNA served to infer D and trimming. This sample has about 240,000 clones; about 83% occur once, and the top ten carry 3% to 4%. The germline V gene has CDR1 SGHAT and CDR2 FQNNGV. There are 16 residues in the CDR3. V dropped 3 bases and J dropped 1 base, with 14 bases sitting between them. During the 2 weeks before they entered the study, exposed participants had met someone with a PCR-confirmed or clinician-diagnosed COVID-19 case.

This TCR derives from a woman aged 40 to 50 who had been exposed to COVID-19. Sequenced material: PBMCs or T cells enriched from blood (not recorded which). The chain uses TRBV11-2 and TRBJ2-3; possible D gene TRBD2, 7 bases. The DNA of the CDR3 is TGTGCCAGCAGCTTTGGGGGAGGGGGTGGCACAGATACGCAGTATTTT. Amino acid sequence: CASSFGGGGGTDTQYF.